These 21 T cell receptor beta chains share one sample of origin, sequenced in a study of blood T cell repertoires in COVID-19. Data came from immunoSEQ multiplex PCR; TCRdb stores just in-frame clones and leaves some out. The sample consists of 120,000 to 150,000 clones, 85% to 90% of them appearing once. Material for sequencing was peripheral blood. The receptors derive from an older man with acute or convalescent COVID-19.

The CDR3 is CAWSVQFSGANVLTF. In nucleotides, the CDR3 is TGTGCCTGGAGTGTACAGTTCTCTGGGGCCAACGTCCTGACTTTC. This chain joins TRBV30 and TRBJ2-6; D gene ambiguous. The germline V gene encodes CDR1 GTSNPN and CDR2 SVGIG (reference sequence). The V end lost 0 bases, the J end lost 0 bases, and 6 bases lay between the germline ends. This CDR3 has 15 residues.

This clone was counted once. This chain links TRBV6-5 with TRBJ2-7; D might be TRBD2 (5 bases). V was shortened by 0 bases and J by 1 base, with 7 bases between the two germline ends. This CDR3 comprises 14 residues. CDR1 and CDR2 from the germline V gene are MNHEY and SVGAGI. The CDR3 DNA reads as TGTGCCAGCAGTTACTCTCGGGGTTCCTACGAGCAGTACTTC. Encoded protein: CASSYSRGSYEQYF.

This clone was observed a handful of times. This chain connects TRBV6-5 to TRBJ2-1, with 15 nucleotides matching TRBD2. Germline V CDR1 and CDR2: MNHEY, SVGAGI. V lost 6 bases, J lost 8 bases, and 2 bases stayed unmatched. The CDR3 runs to 14 residues. The DNA of the CDR3 is TGTGCCAGCAGGCGGACTAGCGGGGGGGATGAGCAGTTCTTC. Translating gives CASRRTSGGDEQFF.

In DNA form, the CDR3 reads TGTGCCAGCAGCCAAGTGATAGCTTCTGAGACCCAGTACTTC. It codes for CASSQVIASETQYF. This rearrangement joins TRBV3-1 (or the pseudogene TRBV3-2) to TRBJ2-5; no clear D. The CDR3 runs 14 residues. Germline lookup yields CDR1 LGHDT and CDR2 YNNKEL (reference sequence). V lost 1 base to trimming and J lost 5 bases, with 11 bases between them.

This chain connects TRBV28 to TRBJ2-7, with D possibly being TRBD1 (6 bases). V gave up 6 bases and J gave up 1 base, with 16 bases separating them. This CDR3 has 15 amino acids. CDR1 is MDHEN and CDR2 is SYDVKM in the germline V gene. The CDR3, as DNA: TGTGCCAGCAGACAAGGGGGACCTCCTTCCTACGAGCAGTACTTC. Its protein is CASRQGGPPSYEQYF.

The V gene is TRBV19, the J gene TRBJ1-2; tentative D call: TRBD1 (5 bases). The V end lost 0 bases, the J end lost 6 bases, and 8 bases lay between the germline ends. The CDR3 covers 13 residues. CDR1 LNHDA and CDR2 SQIVND come from the germline V gene (reference sequence). CDR3 protein: CASSIDRGNGYTF. In DNA, the CDR3 is TGTGCCAGTAGTATAGATAGGGGTAATGGCTACACCTTC.

The chain joins TRBV7-2 to TRBJ1-2; D not certain. The CDR3 covers 13 residues. Germline values: CDR1 SGHTA, CDR2 FQGNSA. Trimming removed 1 base at V and 6 bases at J, with 9 bases between. Here the CDR3 reads CASSLGSRDGYTF. The CDR3 DNA sequence: TGTGCCAGCAGCTTAGGGAGTCGAGATGGCTACACCTTC.

For the CDR3, the DNA is TGTGCCAGCAGCTTGAGGGTCGTCACCGGGGAGCTGTTTTTT. Translated, it gives CASSLRVVTGELFF. This chain uses TRBV7-2 with TRBJ2-2, with D tentatively TRBD2 (5 bases). Germline-derived CDR1 and CDR2 are SGHTA and FQGNSA. Trimming cost V 3 bases and J 4 bases, with 9 bases left between them. The CDR3 is made up of 14 amino acids.

The rearrangement joins TRBV10-3 to TRBJ1-1; D is ambiguous. Germline values: CDR1 ENHRY, CDR2 SYGVKD. V was trimmed by 4 bases and J by 5 bases, leaving 14 bases between them. The CDR3 totals 14 residues. The chain's CDR3 is CAISVGTSRTEAFF. Written as DNA, the CDR3 is TGTGCCATCAGTGTAGGTACCTCCAGGACTGAAGCTTTCTTT.

The J gene is TRBJ2-5, the V gene TRBV6-5; either TRBD1 or TRBD2 may supply D (5 bases each). Germline values: CDR1 MNHEY, CDR2 SVGAGI. Trimming removed 10 bases from V and 5 bases from J, with 8 bases in between. This CDR3 spans 10 amino acids. The CDR3 region is CATREETQYF. CDR3 DNA: TGTGCCACCAGGGAGGAGACCCAGTACTTC.

This chain joins TRBV19 and TRBJ1-1; D call uncertain. The CDR3 loop spans 12 amino acids. CDR1 and CDR2 (germline): LNHDA, SQIVND (reference sequence). The V end lost 4 bases, the J end lost 4 bases, and 7 bases lay between the germline ends. CDR3 residues: CASSKVGTEAFF. As DNA, the CDR3 is TGTGCCAGTAGTAAAGTCGGCACTGAAGCTTTCTTT. The whole variable domain, filled in from reference TRBV19 and TRBJ1-1, reads DGGITQSPKYLFRKEGQNVTLSCEQNLNHDAMYWYRQDPGQGLRLIYYSQIVNDFQKGDIAEGYSVSREKKESFPLTVTSAQKNPTAFYLCASSKVGTEAFFGQGTRLTVV.

The rearrangement uses TRBV30 and TRBJ2-1; D ambiguous. This CDR3 has 15 residues. Trimming took off 0 bases at V and 5 bases at J, with 14 bases between the two ends. Germline CDR1 GTSNPN, CDR2 SVGIG (reference sequence). This chain's CDR3 is CAWSVSHLPNNEQFF. Here the CDR3 DNA reads TGTGCCTGGAGTGTCTCGCACCTACCTAACAATGAGCAGTTCTTC.

The CDR3 DNA reads TGCGCCAGCAGGTCCCAACGGGGTGAAAAACTGTTTTTT. Translation: CASRSQRGEKLFF. This chain links TRBV5-1 with TRBJ1-4, with unresolved D. Trimming stripped 5 bases from V and 7 bases from J, with 12 bases between. This CDR3 is built from 13 residues. Germline values: CDR1 SGHRS, CDR2 YFSETQ.

This clone was found once. This chain uses TRBV5-4 with TRBJ2-1; 15 nucleotides match TRBD2. The V and J ends lost 4 bases and 8 bases, in that order; junction bases with no gene match: 10. Germline CDR1 is SGHNT and CDR2 is YYREEE (reference sequence). The CDR3 covers 17 residues. The DNA of the CDR3 is TGTGCCAGCAGCACTCCGTTTGGACTAGCGGGAGGGGATGAGCAGTTCTTC. Residues: CASSTPFGLAGGDEQFF.

The V and J genes are TRBV5-4 and TRBJ2-7, with 8 bases lining up with TRBD1. The trim removed 4 bases at V and 3 bases at J, leaving 6 bases unmatched. Germline V gene sequence: CDR1 SGHNT, CDR2 YYREEE (reference sequence). This CDR3 is 14 amino acids long. CDR3 residues: CASSATGTGYEQYF. The CDR3 DNA sequence: TGTGCCAGCAGCGCGACCGGGACAGGCTACGAGCAGTACTTC.

The DNA for the CDR3 is TGTGCCAGCAGCCAAGACCGACAGGGGAACTATGGCTACACCTTC. Translated, it gives CASSQDRQGNYGYTF. The chain employs TRBV3-1 (or the pseudogene TRBV3-2) and TRBJ1-2; 8 bases line up with TRBD1. Per the germline V gene, CDR1 is LGHDT and CDR2 is YNNKEL (reference sequence). This CDR3 has 15 amino acids. J gave up 2 bases and V 0 bases, and 2 bases lay outside the gene matches.

The chain is built from TRBV4-1 and TRBJ1-5, with D possibly matching TRBD1 (5 bases). This CDR3 has 16 residues. V lost 0 bases, J lost 11 bases, and 20 bases lay in between. Germline lookup yields CDR1 MGHRA and CDR2 YSYEKL. The CDR3 nucleotides read TGCGCCAGCAGCCAAGAGGCAGGGTCTGTACCGCAAGCCCAGCATTTT. It yields the protein CASSQEAGSVPQAQHF.

The chain carries TRBV10-3 and TRBJ2-3; 10 positions match TRBD2. Germline-derived CDR1 and CDR2 are ENHRY and SYGVKD. This CDR3 is built from 14 residues. Germline trimming cut 5 bases from V and 1 base from J; bases unmatched to any gene: 0. CDR3 in amino acids: CAISTSGGTDTQYF. The CDR3 DNA sequence: TGTGCCATCAGTACTAGCGGGGGCACAGATACGCAGTATTTT.

The chain is built from TRBV6-5 and TRBJ1-1; D is undetermined. Looked up from germline, CDR1 is MNHEY and CDR2 is SVGAGI. CDR3 length: 12 residues. The V gene lost 5 bases and the J gene lost 2 bases, with 6 bases spanning the gap. The CDR3 spells CASSPTNTEAFF. CDR3 DNA sequence: TGTGCCAGCAGTCCAACAAACACTGAAGCTTTCTTT.

This sequence joins TRBV3-1 (or the pseudogene TRBV3-2) and TRBJ2-5; a weak D match, TRBD2 (6 bases). The CDR3 runs to 16 residues. The germline V gene encodes CDR1 LGHDT and CDR2 YNNKEL (reference sequence). V was clipped by 0 bases and J by 5 bases, with 16 bases between them. CDR3 residues: CASSQDRPGSGETQYF. The CDR3 coding sequence is TGTGCCAGCAGCCAAGATCGACCCGGGAGCGGGGAGACCCAGTACTTC.

The chain couples TRBV6-5 to TRBJ1-3; weak D call: TRBD1 (5 bases). The germline CDR1 and CDR2 sequences are MNHEY and SVGAGI. The ends were cut back, 5 bases at V and 3 bases at J, with 11 bases in the middle. The CDR3 is 14 amino acids. The CDR3 protein is CASSKGTLGNTIYF. As DNA, the CDR3 is TGTGCCAGCAGTAAGGGGACTCTTGGAAACACCATATATTTT.